The sequence of this TCR beta chain was determined in a study of T cells in Graves' hyperthyroidism and ophthalmopathy. Study-wide context: Specimen type is peripheral blood, collected at initial diagnosis prior to any treatment. Study results and limitations: The model predicted ophthalmopathy a median around 6 months before onset.

There were TCR beta CDR3 regions amplified from RNA transcripts. TCR CDR3 underwent first-round RT-PCR with the HTBI primer set. TCRdb ran MiXCR on the multiplex PCR reads and lists one entry per CDR3 protein. This sample has around 700,000 distinct CDR3 sequences, with over 35% found just once. V was shortened by 1 base and J by 2 bases, with 20 bases between the two germline ends. The length of the CDR3 is 19 residues. The germline gives CDR1 SGHVS, CDR2 FQNEAQ. Concerning this clonotype itself: Its antigen remains unknown.

It was uncontrolled infection, other autoimmune disease, pregnancy or lactation that excluded patients. The PBMCs had their origin in approximately 10 ml of fresh peripheral blood. The sequence derives from a middle-aged woman with Graves' hyperthyroidism. The sequenced sample consisted of blood. The rearrangement uses TRBV7-8 and TRBJ2-2; D could derive from TRBD1 or TRBD2 (5 bases each). CDR3 protein: CASSLVPGPASPNTGELFF. Written as DNA, the CDR3 is TGTGCCAGCAGCTTAGTCCCGGGGCCCGCGTCCCCAAACACCGGGGAGCTGTTTTTT.